The rows below give T cell receptor beta chains drawn from one sample of a study of shared clonotypes between healthy human individuals. Repertoires were generated with immunoSEQ multiplex PCR, while TCRdb's copy carries only in-frame clones and drops some. The sample holds about 1 million clones; around four fifths are singletons and the top ten take 1.4% to 1.5%. Sequenced input: memory CD4+ T cells sorted from blood. These TCRs come from a man between 18 and 35 years old in good health. Both conserved end residues are trimmed from each CDR3.

J: TRBJ2-7; V: TRBV19; length: 14; CDR3: ASSISTGPLPYEQY
J: TRBJ2-7; V: TRBV18; length: 14; CDR3: ASSSQGTSHSYEQY
J: TRBJ2-5; V: TRBV7-2; length: 11; CDR3: ASSLFSQETQY
J: TRBJ2-3; V: TRBV4-1; length: 11; CDR3: ASSQVYGDTQY
J: TRBJ2-5; V: TRBV7-9; length: 13; CDR3: ASSPGTSPGETQY
J: TRBJ2-7; V: TRBV11-2; length: 14; CDR3: ASSAPIKGGPYEQY
J: TRBJ2-3; V: TRBV27; length: 15; CDR3: ASSPKRDGGGTDTQY
J: TRBJ1-2; V: TRBV10-3; length: 10; CDR3: ATSGQGGGYT
J: TRBJ2-2; V: TRBV19; length: 13; CDR3: ASSEGLAGVGELF
J: TRBJ2-3; V: TRBV11-2; length: 9; CDR3: ASSLEGTQY
J: TRBJ1-1; V: TRBV25-1; length: 12; CDR3: ASSEGGMNTEAF
J: TRBJ1-5; V: TRBV10-3; length: 13; CDR3: AISGKQGRGQPQH
J: TRBJ2-1; V: TRBV7-2; length: 10; CDR3: ASSLGVSEQF
J: TRBJ1-6; V: TRBV19; length: 13; CDR3: ASSTTQGSNSPLH
J: TRBJ2-1; V: TRBV5-4; length: 13; CDR3: ASSLRSSGFNEQF
J: TRBJ1-1; V: TRBV18; length: 12; CDR3: ASSHTAGDTEAF
J: TRBJ2-3; V: TRBV1; length: 15; CDR3: TSSQGRGRLGTDTQY
J: TRBJ1-1; V: TRBV5-6; length: 14; CDR3: ASSLVGTVRNTEAF
J: TRBJ1-5; V: TRBV18; length: 12; CDR3: ASSPTEGNQPQH
J: TRBJ1-5; V: TRBV2; length: 12; CDR3: ASKGRGPNQPQH
J: TRBJ1-2; V: TRBV6-4; length: 14; CDR3: ASSDPRDRKRDGYT
J: TRBJ2-6; V: TRBV5-4; length: 14; CDR3: ASSSGTGSGANVLT
J: TRBJ2-7; V: TRBV9; length: 14; CDR3: ASSPRAGPSSYEQY
J: TRBJ2-5; V: TRBV10-2; length: 10; CDR3: ASSESGETQY
J: TRBJ1-5; V: TRBV6-1; length: 13; CDR3: ASSEASGGRQPQH
J: TRBJ2-4; V: TRBV19; length: 14; CDR3: ASSLTGQIAKNIQY
J: TRBJ2-1; V: TRBV10-3; length: 12; CDR3: AISRDYTGYEQF
J: TRBJ1-3; V: TRBV9; length: 15; CDR3: ASSVRIGQGVGNTIY
J: TRBJ2-3; V: TRBV6-5; length: 10; CDR3: ASSYLGGAQY
J: TRBJ2-7; V: TRBV28; length: 12; CDR3: ASTVAGISYEQY
J: TRBJ2-1; V: TRBV30; length: 12; CDR3: AGGNRNSYNEQF
J: TRBJ2-7; V: TRBV10-3; length: 13; CDR3: ATLKEGQGRYEQY
J: TRBJ2-3; V: TRBV5-1; length: 13; CDR3: ASSFKRGGSDTQY
J: TRBJ2-3; V: TRBV10-1; length: 12; CDR3: ASSEFGAADTQY
J: TRBJ2-7; V: TRBV6-6; length: 12; CDR3: ASSYSVITGKQY
J: TRBJ2-5; V: TRBV5-6; length: 11; CDR3: ASSSYRGETQY
J: TRBJ2-7; V: TRBV9; length: 11; CDR3: ASSPRPTYEQY
J: TRBJ2-7; V: TRBV7-2; length: 16; CDR3: ASSSRTSGSIRAYEQY
J: TRBJ2-3; V: TRBV4-2; length: 14; CDR3: ASSQERTISADTQY
J: TRBJ2-3; V: TRBV6-1; length: 11; CDR3: ASSEGGADTQY
J: TRBJ1-5; V: TRBV6-1; length: 14; CDR3: ASSEARGIGNQPQH
J: TRBJ2-2; V: TRBV5-1; length: 13; CDR3: ASSFSGGNTGELF